This T cell receptor (beta chain) came from a study of breast tumors, draining lymph nodes, adjacent tissues. This clonotype has at least ten counts. This may arise from a read error, as a much more abundant clone is one base away. MiXCR, applied by TCRdb to the multiplex PCR reads, yields one record per CDR3 protein. The repertoire holds approximately 63,000 distinct CDR3 sequences, with approximately 62% as singletons. Germline CDR1 and CDR2: SGHTS and YDEGEE. V trimming: 1 base; J trimming: 3 bases; junction bases outside the gene matches: 3. This CDR3 has 14 residues. This sequence was found in a female donor with breast cancer. Some clones in this sample may be carry-over from other donors' samples. Sample: breast tumor tissue. The rearrangement joins TRBV5-8 to TRBJ2-5, with 7 bases matching TRBD1. As DNA, the CDR3 is TGTGCCAGCAGCTTGTTAGGGGGCGAAGAGACCCAGTACTTC. Residues: CASSLLGGEETQYF.